This T cell receptor (beta chain) was retrieved from a study of blood T cells in healthy people across ages. Using a J-beta primer mix together with a sample-barcoded 5' primer, a second PCR was run for about 6 to 12 cycles. Through a template-switch adaptor with 12 random nucleotides, each cDNA molecule received a tag. TCRdb reprocessed the 5' RACE reads with MiXCR, giving one entry per CDR3 protein. The sample includes about 1.8 million distinct CDR3 sequences, around 48% of them seen just once. Study-wide results and limits: Unsorted PBMCs ruled out conclusive naive versus antigen-experienced comparison. Both higher diversity and more naive CD4+ cells marked long-lived donors when set against aged donors.

The CDR3 has 14 residues. CDR1 SGHVS and CDR2 FQNEAQ come from the germline V gene. The V end lost 5 bases, the J end lost 5 bases, and 15 bases lay between the germline ends. This clonotype appeared a few times. Its antigen remains unknown. Donors were systemically healthy Caucasian individuals from Russia aged 6 to 90 years. Material: blood. The TCR sequence derives from a woman in her thirties or forties in good health. This chain joins TRBV7-8 and TRBJ2-5; D is perhaps TRBD1 or TRBD2 (6 bases each). CDR3 residues: CASSPWEGGETQYF. DNA for the CDR3: TGTGCCAGCAGCCCTTGGGAAGGGGGGGAGACCCAGTACTTC.